A selection of T cell receptor beta chains follows, all from one sample in a study of cytomegalovirus exposure and HLA in healthy donors. The assay was immunoSEQ multiplex PCR, and TCRdb's table has in-frame clones only and misses some. This table has 130,000 to 150,000 clones, 87% appearing once. Sequenced material: PBMCs. These receptors all stem from a man younger than 30 in good health and CMV-seropositive. Both conserved end residues are part of each CDR3. The D gene is left open where the match is weak. Expanded clones are given a class, and other clones once, few, many or no size at all.

V	J	D	size	CDR3
TRBV7-6	TRBJ1-6	.	few	CASSLVGSSYNSPLHF
TRBV28	TRBJ1-6	.	.	CASSSQTASSPLHF
TRBV27	TRBJ1-2	.	.	CASSLSTGPLTYGYTF
TRBV7-3	TRBJ2-7	TRBD1	.	CASSQSRTGVNEQYF
TRBV10-3	TRBJ1-2	TRBD1	few	CAIRPGTGNGYTF
TRBV6-1	TRBJ1-1	.	.	CATTPPQGRIRAFF
TRBV6-5	TRBJ2-2	.	.	CASTPTGANTGELFF
TRBV27	TRBJ2-1	TRBD2	.	CASSLAGEANEQFF
TRBV7-6	TRBJ2-1	.	.	CASTTPPNEQFF
TRBV14	TRBJ2-3	TRBD2	.	CASSHLAGGGDTQYF
TRBV27	TRBJ1-2	TRBD1	.	CASSRGQGYGYTF